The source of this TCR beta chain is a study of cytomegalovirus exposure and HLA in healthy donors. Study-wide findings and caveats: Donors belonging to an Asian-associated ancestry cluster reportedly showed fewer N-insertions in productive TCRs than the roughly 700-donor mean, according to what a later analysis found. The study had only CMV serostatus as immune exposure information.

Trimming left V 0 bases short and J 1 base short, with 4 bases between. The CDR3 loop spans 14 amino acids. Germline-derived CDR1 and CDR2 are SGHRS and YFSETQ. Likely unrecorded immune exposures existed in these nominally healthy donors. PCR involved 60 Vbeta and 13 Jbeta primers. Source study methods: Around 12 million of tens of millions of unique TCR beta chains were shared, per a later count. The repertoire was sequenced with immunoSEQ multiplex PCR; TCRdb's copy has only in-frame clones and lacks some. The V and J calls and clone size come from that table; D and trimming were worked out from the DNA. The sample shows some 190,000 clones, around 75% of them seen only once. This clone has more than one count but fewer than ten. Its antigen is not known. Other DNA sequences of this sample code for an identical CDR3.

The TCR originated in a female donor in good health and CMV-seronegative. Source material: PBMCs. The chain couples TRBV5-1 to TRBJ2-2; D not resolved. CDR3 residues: CASSLAVNTGELFF. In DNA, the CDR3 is TGCGCCAGCAGCTTGGCGGTGAACACCGGGGAGCTGTTTTTT.